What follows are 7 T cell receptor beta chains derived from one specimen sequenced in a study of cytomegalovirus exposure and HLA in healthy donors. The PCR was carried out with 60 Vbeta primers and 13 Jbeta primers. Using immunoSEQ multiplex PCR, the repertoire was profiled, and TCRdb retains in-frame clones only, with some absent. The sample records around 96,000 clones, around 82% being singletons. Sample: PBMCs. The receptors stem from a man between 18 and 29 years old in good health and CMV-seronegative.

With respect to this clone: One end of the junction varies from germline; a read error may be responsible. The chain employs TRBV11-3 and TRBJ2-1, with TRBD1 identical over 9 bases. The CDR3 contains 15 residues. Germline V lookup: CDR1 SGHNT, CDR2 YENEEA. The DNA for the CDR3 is TGTGCCAGCAGTTTAGGGGGACAGGGATCCAATGAGCAGTTCTTC. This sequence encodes CASSLGGQGSNEQFF.

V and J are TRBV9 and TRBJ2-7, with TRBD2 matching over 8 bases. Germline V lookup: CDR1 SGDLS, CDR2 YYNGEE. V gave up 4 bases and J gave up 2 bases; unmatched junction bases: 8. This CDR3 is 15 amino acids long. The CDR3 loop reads CASSITAGAPYEQYF. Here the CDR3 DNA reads TGTGCCAGCAGCATAACAGCGGGGGCCCCCTACGAGCAGTACTTC.

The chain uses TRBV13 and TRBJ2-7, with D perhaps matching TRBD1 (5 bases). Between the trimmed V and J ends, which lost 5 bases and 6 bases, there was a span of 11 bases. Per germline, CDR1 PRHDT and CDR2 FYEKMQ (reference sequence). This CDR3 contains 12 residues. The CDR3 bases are TGTGCCAGCAGCCCGACAAGGGGCGAGCAGTACTTC. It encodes CASSPTRGEQYF.

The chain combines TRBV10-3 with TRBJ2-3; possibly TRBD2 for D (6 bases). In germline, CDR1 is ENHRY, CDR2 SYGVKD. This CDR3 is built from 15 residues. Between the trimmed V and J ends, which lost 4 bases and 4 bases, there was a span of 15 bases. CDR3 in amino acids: CAISGKASESDTQYF. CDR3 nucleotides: TGTGCCATCAGTGGTAAGGCTAGCGAATCAGATACGCAGTATTTT.

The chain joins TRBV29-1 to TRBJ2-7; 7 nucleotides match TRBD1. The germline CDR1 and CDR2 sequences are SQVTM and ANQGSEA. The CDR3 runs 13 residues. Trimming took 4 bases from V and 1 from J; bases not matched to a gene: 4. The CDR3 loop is CSVVGTASYEQYF. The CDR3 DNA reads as TGCAGCGTTGTGGGGACAGCTTCCTACGAGCAGTACTTC.

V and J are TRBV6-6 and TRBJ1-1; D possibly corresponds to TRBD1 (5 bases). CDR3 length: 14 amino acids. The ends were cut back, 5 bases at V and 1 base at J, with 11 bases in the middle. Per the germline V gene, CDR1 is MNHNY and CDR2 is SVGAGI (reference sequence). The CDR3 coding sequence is TGTGCCAGCAGTCAGGGCATCGAGAACACTGAAGCTTTCTTT. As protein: CASSQGIENTEAFF.

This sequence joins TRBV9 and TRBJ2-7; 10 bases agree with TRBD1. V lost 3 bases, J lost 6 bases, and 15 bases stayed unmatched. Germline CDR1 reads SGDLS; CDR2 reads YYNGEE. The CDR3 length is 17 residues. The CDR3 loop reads CASSAGRRQGARGEQYF. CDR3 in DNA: TGTGCCAGCAGCGCGGGTCGAAGACAGGGGGCGCGGGGCGAGCAGTACTTC. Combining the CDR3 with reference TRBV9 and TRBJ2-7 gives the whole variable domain DSGVTQTPKHLITATGQRVTLRCSPRSGDLSVYWYQQSLDQGLQFLIQYYNGEERAKGNILERFSAQQFPDLHSELNLSSLELGDSALYFCASSAGRRQGARGEQYFGPGTRLTVT.